This is a list of T cell receptor beta chains from one sample in a study of human T cells and chemical hapten exposure. MiXCR, applied by TCRdb to the RACE reads, yields one record per CDR3 protein. The table records 50,000 or so distinct CDR3 sequences, roughly a tenth of them present only once. Source: whole blood, taken in connection with sensitization to the hapten diphenylcyclopropenone (DPC). The receptors were sampled from a woman between 35 and 50 years old with alopecia areata. Some clones in this sample may be carry-over from other donors' samples. The CDR3 runs from the conserved cysteine through the conserved F or W. Each record gives: J gene, D gene, clone size, V gene, CDR3 protein, CDR3 DNA. The D gene is left open where the match is weak. Only some rows state a clone size, as once, few, many or a class for expanded clones.

>TRBJ2-3|TRBD1|-|TRBV28
CASSGLGTGRTDTQYF
TGTGCCAGCTCCGGTTTAGGGACAGGACGCACAGATACGCAGTATTTT
>TRBJ2-1|-|-|TRBV6-5
CASSPALVGEQFF
TGTGCCAGCAGCCCCGCTCTCGTTGGTGAGCAGTTCTTC
>TRBJ2-3|TRBD2|few|TRBV29-1
CSVEEGGDRTDTQYF
TGCAGCGTTGAAGAGGGGGGGGATCGCACAGATACGCAGTATTTT
>TRBJ1-1|-|-|TRBV7-6
CASSSDPKGDTEAFF
TGTGCCAGCAGCTCGGATCCCAAAGGGGACACTGAAGCTTTCTTT
>TRBJ2-7|-|few|TRBV12-3/TRBV12-4
CASSFGQGPYEQYF
TGTGCCAGCAGTTTCGGGCAGGGCCCCTACGAGCAGTACTTC
>TRBJ2-1|-|-|TRBV4-2
CASSQEAISGDNEQFF
TGTGCCAGCAGCCAAGAGGCGATAAGCGGCGACAATGAGCAGTTCTTC
>TRBJ2-1|TRBD1|many|TRBV2
CASSAGGQYYNEQFF
TGTGCCAGCAGTGCTGGGGGACAGTACTACAATGAGCAGTTCTTC
>TRBJ2-7|-|many|TRBV4-2
CASSPDRERAYEQYF
TGTGCCAGCAGCCCGGACCGGGAGCGAGCCTACGAGCAGTACTTC
>TRBJ2-7|-|-|TRBV7-2
CASSPAYEQYF
TGTGCCAGCAGCCCTGCCTACGAGCAGTACTTC
>TRBJ1-6|-|few|TRBV20-1
CSARGRGRNPYNSPLHF
TGCAGTGCTAGAGGAAGGGGAAGGAATCCCTATAATTCACCCCTCCACTTT
>TRBJ1-2|-|-|TRBV5-1
CASSLGTSLDYGYTF
TGCGCCAGCAGCTTGGGGACATCTTTAGACTATGGCTACACCTTC
>TRBJ1-2|TRBD1|few|TRBV28
CASSSPGTGFNYGYTF
TGTGCCAGCAGTTCCCCCGGGACAGGGTTTAACTATGGCTACACCTTC
>TRBJ2-2|TRBD1|-|TRBV7-6
CASSLAGQLNTGELFF
TGTGCCAGCAGCTTAGCGGGACAGCTAAACACCGGGGAGCTGTTTTTT
>TRBJ2-2|-|many|TRBV3-1
CASSPVTMNTGELFF
TGTGCCAGCAGCCCGGTTACTATGAACACCGGGGAGCTGTTTTTT
>TRBJ2-5|TRBD1|many|TRBV5-1
CASSLQGSQETQYF
TGCGCCAGCAGCTTACAGGGGAGCCAAGAGACCCAGTACTTC